This TCR beta chain is from a study of cytomegalovirus exposure and HLA in healthy donors. PCR was performed using 60 Vbeta and 13 Jbeta primers. TCRdb keeps only in-frame clones here, not all; method: immunoSEQ multiplex PCR. This table holds approximately 110,000 clones, more than 65% found once. Sequencing was done on a sample of PBMCs. The TCR originated in a woman between 40 and 50 years old in good health and CMV-seropositive.

CDR3 sequence: CASFPNRGQGYGYTF. In nucleotides, the CDR3 is TGTGCCAGCTTTCCAAACAGGGGGCAAGGCTATGGCTACACCTTC. J is TRBJ1-2 and V is TRBV18; TRBD1 aligns across 9 bases. Germline V gene data show CDR1 as KGHSH and CDR2 as LQKENI. With V trimmed by 7 bases and J by 4 bases, 10 bases remained unmatched. The CDR3 totals 15 residues.